Listed below are T cell receptor beta chains from one sample, sequenced in a study of shared clonotypes between healthy human individuals. The table came from immunoSEQ multiplex PCR; TCRdb's copy has only in-frame clones and leaves some out. Of over 400,000 clones in the sample, roughly 80% were seen once. Sequencing was performed on PBMCs. These TCRs come from a woman in her forties in good health. Some clones in this sample may be carry-over from other donors' samples. CDR3s include the opening cysteine and the closing phenylalanine or tryptophan. Each record gives: J gene, D gene, V gene, clone size, CDR3 DNA, CDR3 protein. A D gene is named only where the DNA matches it firmly. The size of a clone is reported for some rows only, either as once, few or many, or as a class for expanded clones.

j_call: TRBJ2-7; d_call: -; v_call: TRBV6-1; clone_size: few; cdr3_nt: TGTGCCAGCAGTGAATTAAACAGAAGCTCCTACGAGCAGTACTTC; cdr3_aa: CASSELNRSSYEQYF
j_call: TRBJ1-5; d_call: -; v_call: TRBV9; clone_size: -; cdr3_nt: TGTGCCAGCAGCGTAGATGGGGGCCAACAGCCCCAGCATTTT; cdr3_aa: CASSVDGGQQPQHF
j_call: TRBJ2-3; d_call: -; v_call: TRBV19; clone_size: many; cdr3_nt: TGTGCCAGTAGTGGGTCTGGTTCGGGGGGACACCCTAGCACAGATACGCAGTATTTT; cdr3_aa: CASSGSGSGGHPSTDTQYF
j_call: TRBJ2-7; d_call: -; v_call: TRBV6-5; clone_size: once; cdr3_nt: TGTGCCAGCAGTTTCAATACAGGGTGGGGCTACGAGCAGTACTTC; cdr3_aa: CASSFNTGWGYEQYF
j_call: TRBJ2-7; d_call: -; v_call: TRBV25-1; clone_size: -; cdr3_nt: TGTGCCAGCCGAGAAGGGCAGGCCGATGGGTACTACGAGCAGTACTTC; cdr3_aa: CASREGQADGYYEQYF
j_call: TRBJ1-4; d_call: TRBD1; v_call: TRBV5-8; clone_size: -; cdr3_nt: TGTGCCAGCAGCTTGGGACAGGGAGTTGTTCCTGAAAAACTGTTTTTT; cdr3_aa: CASSLGQGVVPEKLFF
j_call: TRBJ2-7; d_call: -; v_call: TRBV15; clone_size: -; cdr3_nt: TGTGCCACCAGCAGAGATCCGGCAGAGGGGCGCGAGCAGTACTTC; cdr3_aa: CATSRDPAEGREQYF
j_call: TRBJ2-1; d_call: TRBD1; v_call: TRBV2; clone_size: -; cdr3_nt: TGTGCCAGCAACCGGGACAGGGGGACCAATGAGCAGTTCTTC; cdr3_aa: CASNRDRGTNEQFF
j_call: TRBJ1-4; d_call: TRBD1; v_call: TRBV11-2; clone_size: -; cdr3_nt: TGTGCCAGCAGCTCCGGAACAGGGGCTGAAAAACTGTTTTTT; cdr3_aa: CASSSGTGAEKLFF
j_call: TRBJ2-3; d_call: TRBD2; v_call: TRBV5-1; clone_size: -; cdr3_nt: TGCGCCAGCAGCACGGGACTAGCGGGATCCTCAGATACGCAGTATTTT; cdr3_aa: CASSTGLAGSSDTQYF
j_call: TRBJ2-2; d_call: TRBD1; v_call: TRBV19; clone_size: few; cdr3_nt: TGTGCCAGTAGGCCGATCAGGGGGACCGGGGAGCTGTTTTTT; cdr3_aa: CASRPIRGTGELFF